These 5 T cell receptor beta chains share one sample of origin, sequenced in a study of shared clonotypes between healthy human individuals. The protocol was immunoSEQ multiplex PCR, while the TCRdb copy is restricted to in-frame clones and leaves out a portion. The repertoire has approximately 2,200,000 clones, 85% to 95% of them found once; the top ten carry around 1.7%. The naive CD8 fraction comprised CD45RO-negative cells positively selected for CCR7 and excluded terminally differentiated effector memory CD45RA+ cells. Sequencing was done on a sample of naive CD8+ T cells from PBMCs. Receptors originate from a man aged 18-30 years in good health. Some clones in this sample may be carry-over from other donors' samples.

The J gene is TRBJ1-1, the V gene TRBV5-1; D is undetermined. V was clipped by 0 bases and J by 2 bases, with 8 bases between them. The CDR3 has 14 residues. The germline V gene encodes CDR1 SGHRS and CDR2 YFSETQ. The DNA for the CDR3 is TGCGCCAGCAGCTTGGGGGAACTCAACACTGAAGCTTTCTTT. Its protein is CASSLGELNTEAFF.

This clone was picked up a small number of times. The chain couples TRBV30 to TRBJ1-1; 7 positions agree with TRBD1. V was clipped by 8 bases and J by 7 bases; unmatched bases: 4. CDR1 and CDR2 from the germline V gene are GTSNPN and SVGIG (reference sequence). The CDR3 is made up of 10 amino acids. The CDR3 nucleotides are TGTGCCATTCGGGACAGTGAAGCTTTCTTT. This codes for CAIRDSEAFF.

The CDR3 DNA is TGCAGCGTTGAAGTAGGGCCCGGGAGGGCTGAGACCCAGTACTTC. Protein: CSVEVGPGRAETQYF. V gene TRBV29-1 combines with J gene TRBJ2-5; 8 bases map to TRBD2. CDR1 is SQVTM and CDR2 is ANQGSEA in the germline V gene. The CDR3 extends over 15 amino acids. V gave up 1 base and J gave up 5 bases; unmatched junction bases: 9.

This sequence joins TRBV7-2 and TRBJ2-7, with 12 bases identical to TRBD1. J gave up 9 bases and V 5 bases, and 8 bases lay outside the gene matches. This CDR3 comprises 14 residues. Germline lookup yields CDR1 SGHTA and CDR2 FQGNSA. CDR3 DNA: TGTGCCAGCAGCCCCGGGACAGGGGGCGGTGTGCAGTACTTC. The encoded protein is CASSPGTGGGVQYF. Looking up the rest from reference TRBV7-2 and TRBJ2-7 gives the full variable domain: GAGVSQSPSNKVTEKGKDVELRCDPISGHTALYWYRQSLGQGLEFLIYFQGNSAPDKSGLPSDRFSAERTGGSVSTLTIQRTQQEDSAVYLCASSPGTGGGVQYFGPGTRLTVT.

The chain combines TRBV4-1 with TRBJ2-7; possibly TRBD1 or TRBD2 for D (5 bases each). Trimming removed 6 bases at V and 3 bases at J, with 15 bases between. The CDR3 is made up of 14 amino acids. The germline V gene has CDR1 MGHRA and CDR2 YSYEKL. In DNA, the CDR3 is TGCGCCAGCAGTCCTATTGGGGGTGACTACGAGCAGTACTTC. The encoded protein is CASSPIGGDYEQYF.